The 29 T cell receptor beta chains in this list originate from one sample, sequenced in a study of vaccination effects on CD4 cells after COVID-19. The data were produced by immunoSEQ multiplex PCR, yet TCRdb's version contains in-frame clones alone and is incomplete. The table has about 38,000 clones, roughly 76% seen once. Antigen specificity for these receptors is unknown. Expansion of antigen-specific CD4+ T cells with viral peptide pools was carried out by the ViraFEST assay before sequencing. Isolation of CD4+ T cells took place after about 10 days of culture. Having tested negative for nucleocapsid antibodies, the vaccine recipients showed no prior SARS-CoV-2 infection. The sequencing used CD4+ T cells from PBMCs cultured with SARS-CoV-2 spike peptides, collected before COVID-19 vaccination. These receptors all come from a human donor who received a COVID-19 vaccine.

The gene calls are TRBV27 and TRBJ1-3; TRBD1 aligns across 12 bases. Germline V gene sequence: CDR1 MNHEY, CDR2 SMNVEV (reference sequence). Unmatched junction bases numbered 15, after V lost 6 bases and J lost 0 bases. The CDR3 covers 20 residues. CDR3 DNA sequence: TGTGCCAGCAGCCGAGTACTACCCGGGACAGGGGGCAGCTCTGGAAACACCATATATTTT. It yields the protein CASSRVLPGTGGSSGNTIYF.

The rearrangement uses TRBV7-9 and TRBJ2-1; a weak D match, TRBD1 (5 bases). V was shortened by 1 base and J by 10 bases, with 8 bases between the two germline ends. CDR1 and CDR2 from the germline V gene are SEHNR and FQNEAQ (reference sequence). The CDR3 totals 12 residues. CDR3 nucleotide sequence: TGTGCCAGCAGCTTAGGACCAGGGGAGCAGTTCTTC. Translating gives CASSLGPGEQFF.

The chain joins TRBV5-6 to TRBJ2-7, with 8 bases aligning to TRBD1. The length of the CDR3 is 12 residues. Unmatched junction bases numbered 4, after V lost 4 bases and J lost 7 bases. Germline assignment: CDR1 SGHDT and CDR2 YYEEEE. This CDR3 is CASSRDRREQYF. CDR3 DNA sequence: TGTGCCAGCAGCCGGGACAGGAGGGAGCAGTACTTC.

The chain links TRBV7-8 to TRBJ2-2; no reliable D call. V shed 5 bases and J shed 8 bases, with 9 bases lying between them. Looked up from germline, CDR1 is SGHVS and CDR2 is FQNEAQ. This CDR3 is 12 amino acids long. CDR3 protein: CASSRSSGELFF. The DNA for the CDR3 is TGTGCCAGCAGCCGCTCATCTGGGGAGCTGTTTTTT.

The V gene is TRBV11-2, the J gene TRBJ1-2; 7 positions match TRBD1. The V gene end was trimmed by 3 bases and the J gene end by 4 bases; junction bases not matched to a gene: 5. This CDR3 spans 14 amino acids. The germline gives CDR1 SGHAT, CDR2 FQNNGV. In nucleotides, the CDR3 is TGTGCCAGCAGCTTCCCCGGGACAGCCTATGGCTACACCTTC. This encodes CASSFPGTAYGYTF.

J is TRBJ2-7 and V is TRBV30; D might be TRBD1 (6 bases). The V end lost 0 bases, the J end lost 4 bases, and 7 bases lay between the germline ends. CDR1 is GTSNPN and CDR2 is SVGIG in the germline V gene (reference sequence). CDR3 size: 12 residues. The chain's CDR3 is CAWSVQGYEQYF. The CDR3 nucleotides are TGTGCCTGGAGTGTCCAGGGGTACGAGCAGTACTTC.

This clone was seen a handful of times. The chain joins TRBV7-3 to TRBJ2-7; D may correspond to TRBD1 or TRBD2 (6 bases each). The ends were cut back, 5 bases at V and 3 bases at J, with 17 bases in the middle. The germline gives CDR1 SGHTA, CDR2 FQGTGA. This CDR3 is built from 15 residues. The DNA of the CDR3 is TGTGCCAGCAGCGGAGGCCCCGGGGGCAACTACGAGCAGTACTTC. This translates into CASSGGPGGNYEQYF.

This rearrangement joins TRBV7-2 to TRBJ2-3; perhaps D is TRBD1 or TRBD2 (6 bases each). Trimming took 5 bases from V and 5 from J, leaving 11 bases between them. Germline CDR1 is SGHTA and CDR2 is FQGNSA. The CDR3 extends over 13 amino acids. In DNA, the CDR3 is TGTGCCAGCAGCCACGGGGGCGGAGATACGCAGTATTTT. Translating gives CASSHGGGDTQYF.

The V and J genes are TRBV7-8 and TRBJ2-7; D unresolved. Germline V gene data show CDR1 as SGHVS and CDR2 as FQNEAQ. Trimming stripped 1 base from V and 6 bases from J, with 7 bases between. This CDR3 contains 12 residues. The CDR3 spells CASSLVMGEQYF. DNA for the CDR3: TGTGCCAGCAGCTTAGTGATGGGCGAGCAGTACTTC.

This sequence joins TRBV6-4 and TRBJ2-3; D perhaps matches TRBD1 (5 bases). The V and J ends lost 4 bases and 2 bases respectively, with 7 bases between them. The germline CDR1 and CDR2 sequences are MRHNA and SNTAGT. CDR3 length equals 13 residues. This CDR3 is CASSGQPTDTQYF. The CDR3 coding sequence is TGTGCCAGCAGTGGACAGCCCACAGATACGCAGTATTTT.

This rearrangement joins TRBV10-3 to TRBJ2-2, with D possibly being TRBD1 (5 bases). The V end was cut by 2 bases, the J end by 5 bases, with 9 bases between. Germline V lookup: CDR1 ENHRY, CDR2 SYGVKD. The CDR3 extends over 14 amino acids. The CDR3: CAISEGPGTGELFF. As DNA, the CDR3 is TGTGCCATCAGTGAGGGTCCAGGGACCGGGGAGCTGTTTTTT.

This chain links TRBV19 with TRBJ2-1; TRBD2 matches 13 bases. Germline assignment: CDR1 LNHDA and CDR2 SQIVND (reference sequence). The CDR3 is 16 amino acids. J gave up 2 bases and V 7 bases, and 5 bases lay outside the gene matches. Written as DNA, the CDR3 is TGTGCCAGTACCAGACTAGCGGGGGGACCCTACAATGAGCAGTTCTTC. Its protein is CASTRLAGGPYNEQFF.

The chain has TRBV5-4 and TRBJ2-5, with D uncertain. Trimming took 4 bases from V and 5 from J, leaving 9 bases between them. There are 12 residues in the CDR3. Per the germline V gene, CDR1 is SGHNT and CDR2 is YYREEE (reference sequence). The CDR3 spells CASSPLGETQYF. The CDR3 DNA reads TGTGCCAGCAGCCCGCTTGGCGAGACCCAGTACTTC. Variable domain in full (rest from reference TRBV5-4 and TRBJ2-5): ETGVTQSPTHLIKTRGQQVTLRCSSQSGHNTVSWYQQALGQGPQFIFQYYREEENGRGNFPPRFSGLQFPNYSSELNVNALELDDSALYLCASSPLGETQYFGPGTRLLVL.

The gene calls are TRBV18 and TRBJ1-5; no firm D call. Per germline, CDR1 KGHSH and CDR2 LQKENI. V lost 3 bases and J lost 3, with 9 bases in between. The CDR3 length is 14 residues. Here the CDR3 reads CASSPLDSNQPQHF. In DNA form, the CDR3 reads TGTGCCAGCTCACCTTTGGACTCCAATCAGCCCCAGCATTTT.

The CDR3 protein is CASSPARTDYGYTF. In DNA form, the CDR3 reads TGTGCCAGCAGCCCCGCCAGGACCGACTATGGCTACACCTTC. The V call is TRBV7-8, the J call TRBJ1-2; D is unresolved. Between the trimmed V and J ends, which lost 5 bases and 3 bases, there was a span of 13 bases. Germline loops: CDR1 SGHVS, CDR2 FQNEAQ. This CDR3 comprises 14 residues.

The CDR3 sequence is CASRPDRGSEKLFF. As DNA, the CDR3 is TGTGCCAGCAGGCCCGACAGGGGAAGTGAAAAACTGTTTTTT. The rearrangement uses TRBV6-5 and TRBJ1-4, with TRBD1 matching over 8 bases. In germline, CDR1 is MNHEY, CDR2 SVGAGI. Trimming cost V 6 bases and J 7 bases; bases outside gene matches: 7. This CDR3 region has 14 residues.

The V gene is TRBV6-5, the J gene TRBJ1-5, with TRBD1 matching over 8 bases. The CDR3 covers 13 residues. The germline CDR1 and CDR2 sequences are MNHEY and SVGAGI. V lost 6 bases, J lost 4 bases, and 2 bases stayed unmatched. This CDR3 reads CASRRQGNQPQHF. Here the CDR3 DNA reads TGTGCCAGCAGGAGACAGGGGAATCAGCCCCAGCATTTT.

CDR3 protein: CASSSGRDRSYEQYF. The CDR3 DNA reads as TGTGCCAGCAGCTCCGGGCGGGACAGGTCCTACGAGCAGTACTTC. V gene TRBV28 combines with J gene TRBJ2-7, with 8 bases lining up with TRBD1. Germline trimming cut 6 bases from V and 1 base from J; bases unmatched to any gene: 8. The CDR3 is 15 residues long. CDR1 MDHEN and CDR2 SYDVKM come from the germline V gene.

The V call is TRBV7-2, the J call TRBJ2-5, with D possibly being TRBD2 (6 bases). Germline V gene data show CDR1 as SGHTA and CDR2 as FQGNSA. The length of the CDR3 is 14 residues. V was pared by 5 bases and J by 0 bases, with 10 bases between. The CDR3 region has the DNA TGTGCCAGCAGCGCGGGATTGTACCAAGAGACCCAGTACTTC. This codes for CASSAGLYQETQYF.

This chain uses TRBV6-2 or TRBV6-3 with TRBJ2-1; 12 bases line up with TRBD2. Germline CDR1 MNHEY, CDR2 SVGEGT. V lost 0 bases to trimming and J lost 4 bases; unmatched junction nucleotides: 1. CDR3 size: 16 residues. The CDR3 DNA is TGTGCCAGCAGTTACTCCGGACTAGCGGGGTACAATGAGCAGTTCTTC. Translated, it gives CASSYSGLAGYNEQFF.

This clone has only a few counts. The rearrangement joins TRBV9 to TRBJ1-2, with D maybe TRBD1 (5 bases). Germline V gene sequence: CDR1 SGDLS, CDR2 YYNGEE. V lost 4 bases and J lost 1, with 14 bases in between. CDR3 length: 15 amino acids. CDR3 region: CASSLGQGFNYGYTF. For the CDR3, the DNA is TGTGCCAGCAGCCTAGGGCAGGGATTTAACTATGGCTACACCTTC.

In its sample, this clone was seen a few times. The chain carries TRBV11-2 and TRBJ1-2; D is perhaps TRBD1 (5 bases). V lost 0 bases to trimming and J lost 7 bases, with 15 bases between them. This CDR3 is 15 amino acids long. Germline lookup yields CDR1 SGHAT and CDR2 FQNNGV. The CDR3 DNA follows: TGTGCCAGCAGCTTAGAGTCAGGCCCTAGGGGTGGCTACACCTTC. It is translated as CASSLESGPRGGYTF.

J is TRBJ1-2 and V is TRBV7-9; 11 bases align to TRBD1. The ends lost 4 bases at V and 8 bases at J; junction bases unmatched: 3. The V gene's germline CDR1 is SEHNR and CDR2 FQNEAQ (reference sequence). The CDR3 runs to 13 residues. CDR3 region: CASSWTGGAGYTF. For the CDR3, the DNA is TGTGCCAGCAGCTGGACAGGGGGCGCCGGCTACACCTTC. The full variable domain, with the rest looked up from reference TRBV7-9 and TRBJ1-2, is DTGVSQNPRHKITKRGQNVTFRCDPISEHNRLYWYRQTLGQGPEFLTYFQNEAQLEKSRLLSDRFSAERPKGSFSTLEIQRTEQGDSAMYLCASSWTGGAGYTFGSGTRLTVV.

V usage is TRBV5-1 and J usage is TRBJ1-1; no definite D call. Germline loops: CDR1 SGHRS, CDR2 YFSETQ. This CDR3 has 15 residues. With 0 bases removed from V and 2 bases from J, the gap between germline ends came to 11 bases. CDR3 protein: CASSLVVDDNTEAFF. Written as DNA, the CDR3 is TGCGCCAGCAGCTTGGTCGTTGACGATAACACTGAAGCTTTCTTT.

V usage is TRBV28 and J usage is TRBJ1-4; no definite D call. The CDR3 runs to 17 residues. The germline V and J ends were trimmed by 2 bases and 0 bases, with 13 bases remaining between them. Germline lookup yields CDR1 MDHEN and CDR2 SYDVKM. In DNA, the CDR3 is TGTGCCAGCAGTTTACACCTCTCTGGGGCAACTAATGAAAAACTGTTTTTT. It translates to CASSLHLSGATNEKLFF.

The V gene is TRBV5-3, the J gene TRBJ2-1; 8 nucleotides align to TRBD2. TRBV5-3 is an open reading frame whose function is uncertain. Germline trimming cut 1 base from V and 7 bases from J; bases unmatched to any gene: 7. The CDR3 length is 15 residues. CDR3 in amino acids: CARSLNGGGRNEQFF. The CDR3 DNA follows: TGTGCCAGAAGCTTGAACGGGGGGGGCAGGAATGAGCAGTTCTTC.

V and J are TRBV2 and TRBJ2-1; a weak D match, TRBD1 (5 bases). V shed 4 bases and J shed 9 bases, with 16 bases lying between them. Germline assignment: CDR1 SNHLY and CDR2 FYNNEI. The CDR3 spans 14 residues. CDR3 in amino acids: CASSALTFQGEQFF. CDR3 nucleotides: TGTGCCAGCAGTGCGCTTACCTTTCAGGGTGAGCAGTTCTTC.

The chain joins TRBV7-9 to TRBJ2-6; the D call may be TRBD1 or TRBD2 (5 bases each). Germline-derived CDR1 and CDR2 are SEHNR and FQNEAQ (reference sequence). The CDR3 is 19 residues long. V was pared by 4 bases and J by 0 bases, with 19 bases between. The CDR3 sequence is CASSSIGEKGSSGANVLTF. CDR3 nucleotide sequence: TGTGCCAGCAGCTCCATAGGGGAGAAGGGTTCCTCTGGGGCCAACGTCCTGACTTTC.

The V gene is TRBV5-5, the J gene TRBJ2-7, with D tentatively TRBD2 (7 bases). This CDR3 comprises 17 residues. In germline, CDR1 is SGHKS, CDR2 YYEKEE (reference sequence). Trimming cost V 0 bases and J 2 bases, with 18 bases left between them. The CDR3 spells CASSLVRGALGPYEQYF. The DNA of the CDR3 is TGTGCCAGCAGCTTGGTTCGGGGGGCCCTCGGCCCCTACGAGCAGTACTTC.